This TCR beta chain came from a study of blood T cell repertoires in COVID-19. The CDR3 runs 12 residues. V shed 7 bases, J shed 5 bases, and the junction held 2 bases outside the gene matches. Germline V gives CDR1 SNHLY, CDR2 FYNNEI. This clone turned up a few times. Original handling: Amplification of reference gene primers provided the estimated nucleated cell counts. Measured with immunoSEQ multiplex PCR; TCRdb has only the in-frame clones, and not every one. The V and J calls and clone size were taken over from that table, and D and trimming were inferred from the DNA. The data show 300,000 to 450,000 clones, around 87% seen once. Participant ages covered 18 to 89 years across 24 US areas. Cohort 3 recovered donors had two negative PCRs, clearance, or symptom resolution.

The origin of this receptor is a man aged 30-40 years who had recovered from COVID-19. The J gene is TRBJ1-1, the V gene TRBV2, with 9 positions matching TRBD1. The sample taken for sequencing was PBMCs or T cells enriched from blood (not recorded which). The CDR3 nucleotides read TGTGCCAGCAACAGGGGGCTGACTGAAGCTTTCTTT. This gives the protein CASNRGLTEAFF.